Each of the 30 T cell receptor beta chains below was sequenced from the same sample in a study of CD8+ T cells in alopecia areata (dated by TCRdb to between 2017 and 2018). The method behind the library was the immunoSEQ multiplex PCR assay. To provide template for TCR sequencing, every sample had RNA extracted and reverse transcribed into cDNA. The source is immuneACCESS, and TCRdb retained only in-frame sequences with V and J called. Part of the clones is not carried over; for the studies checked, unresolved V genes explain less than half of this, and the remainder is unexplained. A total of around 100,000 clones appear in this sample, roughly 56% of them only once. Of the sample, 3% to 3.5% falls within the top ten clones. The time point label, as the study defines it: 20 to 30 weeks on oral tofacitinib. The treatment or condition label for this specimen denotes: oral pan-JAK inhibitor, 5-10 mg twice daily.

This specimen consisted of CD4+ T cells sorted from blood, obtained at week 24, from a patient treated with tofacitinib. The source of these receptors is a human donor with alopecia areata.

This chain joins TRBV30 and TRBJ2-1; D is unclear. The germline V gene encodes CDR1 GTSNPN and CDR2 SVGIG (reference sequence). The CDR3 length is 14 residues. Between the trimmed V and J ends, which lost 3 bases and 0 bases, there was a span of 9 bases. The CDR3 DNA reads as TGTGCCTGGAGACCAGGTAGCTCCTACAATGAGCAGTTCTTC. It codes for CAWRPGSSYNEQFF. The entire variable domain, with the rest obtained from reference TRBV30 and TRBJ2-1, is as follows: SQTIHQWPATLVQPVGSPLSLECTVEGTSNPNLYWYRQAAGRGLQLLFYSVGIGQISSEVPQNLSASRPQDRQFILSSKKLLLSDSGFYLCAWRPGSSYNEQFFGPGTRLTVL.

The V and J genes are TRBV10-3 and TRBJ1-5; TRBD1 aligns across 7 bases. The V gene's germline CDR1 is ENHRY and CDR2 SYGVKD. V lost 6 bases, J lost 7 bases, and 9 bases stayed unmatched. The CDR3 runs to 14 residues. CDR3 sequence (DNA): TGTGCCATCAGAGATCAGGGGGAGGGACAGCCCCAGCATTTT. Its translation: CAIRDQGEGQPQHF.

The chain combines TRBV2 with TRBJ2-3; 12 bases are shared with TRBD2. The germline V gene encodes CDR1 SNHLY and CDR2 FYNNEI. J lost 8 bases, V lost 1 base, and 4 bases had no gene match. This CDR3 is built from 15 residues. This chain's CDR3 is CASSEGLAGVGTQYF. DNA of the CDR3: TGTGCCAGCAGTGAAGGACTAGCGGGGGTGGGTACGCAGTATTTT.

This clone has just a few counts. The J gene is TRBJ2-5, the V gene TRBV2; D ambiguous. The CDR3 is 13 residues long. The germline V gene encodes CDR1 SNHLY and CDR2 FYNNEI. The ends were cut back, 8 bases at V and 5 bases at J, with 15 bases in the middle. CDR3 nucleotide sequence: TGTGCCAGCGGGCAGATGCTCACGGAGACCCAGTACTTC. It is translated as CASGQMLTETQYF.

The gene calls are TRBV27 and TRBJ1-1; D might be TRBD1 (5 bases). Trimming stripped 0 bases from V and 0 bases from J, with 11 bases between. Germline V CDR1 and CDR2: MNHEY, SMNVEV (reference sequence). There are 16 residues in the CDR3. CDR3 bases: TGTGCCAGCAGTTTATCGCCGGGGGTGATGAACACTGAAGCTTTCTTT. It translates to CASSLSPGVMNTEAFF.

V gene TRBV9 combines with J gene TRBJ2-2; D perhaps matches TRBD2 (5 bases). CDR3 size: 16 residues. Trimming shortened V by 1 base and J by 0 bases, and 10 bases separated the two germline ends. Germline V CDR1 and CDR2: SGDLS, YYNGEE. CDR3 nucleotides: TGTGCCAGCAGCGTAACGGGAACCGCGAACACCGGGGAGCTGTTTTTT. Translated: CASSVTGTANTGELFF.

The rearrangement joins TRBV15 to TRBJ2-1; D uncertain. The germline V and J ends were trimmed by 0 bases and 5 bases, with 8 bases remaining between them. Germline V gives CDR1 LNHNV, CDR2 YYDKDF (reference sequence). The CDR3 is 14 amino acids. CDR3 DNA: TGTGCCACCAGCAGAGATCACCGGAACAATGAGCAGTTCTTC. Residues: CATSRDHRNNEQFF.

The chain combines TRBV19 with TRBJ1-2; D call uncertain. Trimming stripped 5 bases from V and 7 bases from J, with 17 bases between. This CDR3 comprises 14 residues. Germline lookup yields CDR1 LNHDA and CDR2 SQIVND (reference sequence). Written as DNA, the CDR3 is TGTGCCAGTAGTTTCGACGAAAGGGTCGTTGGCTACACCTTC. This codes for CASSFDERVVGYTF.

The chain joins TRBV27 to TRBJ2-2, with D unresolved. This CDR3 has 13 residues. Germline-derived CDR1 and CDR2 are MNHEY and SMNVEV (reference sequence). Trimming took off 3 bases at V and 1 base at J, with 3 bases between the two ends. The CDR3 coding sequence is TGTGCCAGCAGTTTGATGAACACCGGGGAGCTGTTTTTT. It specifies CASSLMNTGELFF.

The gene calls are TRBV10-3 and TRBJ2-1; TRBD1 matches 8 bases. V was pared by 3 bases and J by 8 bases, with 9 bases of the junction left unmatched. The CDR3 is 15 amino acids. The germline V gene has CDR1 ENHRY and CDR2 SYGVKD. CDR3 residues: CAISDLTTGGYEQFF. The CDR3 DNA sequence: TGTGCCATCAGTGATCTAACCACAGGGGGGTATGAGCAGTTCTTC.

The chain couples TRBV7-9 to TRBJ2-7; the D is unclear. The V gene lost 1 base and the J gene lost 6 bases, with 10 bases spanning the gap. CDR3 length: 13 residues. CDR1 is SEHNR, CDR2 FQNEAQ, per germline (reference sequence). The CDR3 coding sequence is TGTGCCAGCAGCTTAGACAGCCTGACCGAGCAGTACTTC. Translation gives CASSLDSLTEQYF.

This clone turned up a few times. CDR3 protein: CASSVENTREQYF. DNA of the CDR3: TGTGCCAGCAGTGTGGAGAATACACGCGAGCAGTACTTC. The rearrangement joins TRBV2 to TRBJ2-7; D is uncertain. The CDR3 is 13 amino acids. The germline CDR1 and CDR2 sequences are SNHLY and FYNNEI. Trimming took off 4 bases at V and 6 bases at J, with 13 bases between the two ends.

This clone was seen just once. DNA for the CDR3: TGTGCCAGCAGCCTAGGACTGCTCAATCAGCCCCAGCATTTT. This sequence encodes CASSLGLLNQPQHF. The V and J genes are TRBV7-2 and TRBJ1-5; D is unresolved. Per the germline V gene, CDR1 is SGHTA and CDR2 is FQGNSA. The CDR3 extends over 14 amino acids. V was pared by 5 bases and J by 3 bases, with 11 bases between.

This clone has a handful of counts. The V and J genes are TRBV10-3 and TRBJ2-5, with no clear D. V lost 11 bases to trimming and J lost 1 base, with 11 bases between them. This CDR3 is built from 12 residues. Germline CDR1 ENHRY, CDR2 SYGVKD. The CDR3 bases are TGTGCCTCGGGCCGATCCCAAGAGACCCAGTACTTC. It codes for CASGRSQETQYF.

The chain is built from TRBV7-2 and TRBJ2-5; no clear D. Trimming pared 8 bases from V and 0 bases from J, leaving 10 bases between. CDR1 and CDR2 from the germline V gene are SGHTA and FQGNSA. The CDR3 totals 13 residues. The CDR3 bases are TGTGCCAGCTCTAGTGGGAACCAAGAGACCCAGTACTTC. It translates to CASSSGNQETQYF.

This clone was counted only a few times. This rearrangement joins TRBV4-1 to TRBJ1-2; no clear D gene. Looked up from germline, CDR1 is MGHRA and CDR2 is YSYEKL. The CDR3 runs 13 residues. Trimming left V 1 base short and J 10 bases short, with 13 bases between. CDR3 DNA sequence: TGCGCCAGCAGCCAAGTGGGGAGACAATCCTACACCTTC. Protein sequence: CASSQVGRQSYTF.

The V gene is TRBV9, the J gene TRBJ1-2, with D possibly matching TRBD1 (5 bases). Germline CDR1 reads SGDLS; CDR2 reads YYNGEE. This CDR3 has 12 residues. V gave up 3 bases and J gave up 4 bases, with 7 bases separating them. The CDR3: CASSGGGYGYTF. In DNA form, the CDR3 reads TGTGCCAGCAGCGGGGGCGGCTATGGCTACACCTTC.

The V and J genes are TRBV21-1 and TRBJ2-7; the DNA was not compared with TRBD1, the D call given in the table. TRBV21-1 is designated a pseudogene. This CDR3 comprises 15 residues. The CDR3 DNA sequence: TGTGCCAGCAGCACGGGACAGGGAATAACCTACGAGCAGTACTTC. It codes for CASSTGQGITYEQYF.

The CDR3 region has the DNA TGTGCCGGGACTAGCGGGGGGGCGAGGGAGCAGTACTTC. As protein: CAGTSGGAREQYF. The V call is TRBV30, the J call TRBJ2-7; 16 nucleotides line up with TRBD2. In germline, CDR1 is GTSNPN, CDR2 SVGIG (reference sequence). The V and J ends lost 8 bases and 7 bases, in that order; junction bases with no gene match: 5. CDR3 length equals 13 residues.

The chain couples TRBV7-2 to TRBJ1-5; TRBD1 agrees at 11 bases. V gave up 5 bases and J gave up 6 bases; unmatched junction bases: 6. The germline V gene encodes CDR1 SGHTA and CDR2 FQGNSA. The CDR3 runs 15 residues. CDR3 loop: CASSPRDRGSQPQHF. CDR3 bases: TGTGCCAGCAGCCCACGGGACAGGGGGAGTCAGCCCCAGCATTTT.

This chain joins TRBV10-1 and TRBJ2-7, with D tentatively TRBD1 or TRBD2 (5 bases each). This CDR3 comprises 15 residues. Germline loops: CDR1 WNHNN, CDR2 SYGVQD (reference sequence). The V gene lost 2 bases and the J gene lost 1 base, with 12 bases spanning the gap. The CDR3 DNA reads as TGCGCCAGCAGTGAGCCCGGGGCACCGTCCTACGAGCAGTACTTC. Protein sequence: CASSEPGAPSYEQYF.

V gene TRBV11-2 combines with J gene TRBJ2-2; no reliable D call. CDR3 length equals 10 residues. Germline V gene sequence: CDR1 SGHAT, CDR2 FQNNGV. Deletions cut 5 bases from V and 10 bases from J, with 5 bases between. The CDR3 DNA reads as TGTGCCAGCAGCCTGGAGGAGCTGTTTTTT. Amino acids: CASSLEELFF.

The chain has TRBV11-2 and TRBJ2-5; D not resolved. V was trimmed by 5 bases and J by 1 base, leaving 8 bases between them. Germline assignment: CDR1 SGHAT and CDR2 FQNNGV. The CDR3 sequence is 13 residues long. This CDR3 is CASSRRIQETQYF. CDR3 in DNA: TGTGCCAGCAGCCGCAGGATCCAAGAGACCCAGTACTTC.

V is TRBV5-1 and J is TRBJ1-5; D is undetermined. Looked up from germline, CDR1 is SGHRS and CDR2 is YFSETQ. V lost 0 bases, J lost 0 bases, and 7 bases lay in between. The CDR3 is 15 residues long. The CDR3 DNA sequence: TGCGCCAGCAGCTTGGATGGAGATAGCAATCAGCCCCAGCATTTT. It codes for CASSLDGDSNQPQHF.

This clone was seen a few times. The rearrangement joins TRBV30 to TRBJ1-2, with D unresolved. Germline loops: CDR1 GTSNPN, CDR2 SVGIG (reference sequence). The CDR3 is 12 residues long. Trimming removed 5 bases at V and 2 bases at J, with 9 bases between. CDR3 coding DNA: TGTGCCTGGGACATCGTAAACTATGGCTACACCTTC. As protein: CAWDIVNYGYTF.

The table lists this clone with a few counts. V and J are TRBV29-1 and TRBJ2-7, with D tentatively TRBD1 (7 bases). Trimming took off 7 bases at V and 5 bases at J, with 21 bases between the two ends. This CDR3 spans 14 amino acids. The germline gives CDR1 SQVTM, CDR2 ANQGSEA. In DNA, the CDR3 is TGCAGCGCTGTTGTCCCAGGGGGGCGGAACGAGCAGTACTTC. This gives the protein CSAVVPGGRNEQYF.

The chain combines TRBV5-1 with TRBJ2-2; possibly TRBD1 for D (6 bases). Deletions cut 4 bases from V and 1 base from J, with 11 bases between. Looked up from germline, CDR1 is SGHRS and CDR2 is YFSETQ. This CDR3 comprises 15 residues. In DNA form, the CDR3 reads TGCGCCAGCAGCCTACCGACAGGGAACACCGGGGAGCTGTTTTTT. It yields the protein CASSLPTGNTGELFF. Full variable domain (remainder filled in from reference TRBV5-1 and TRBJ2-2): KAGVTQTPRYLIKTRGQQVTLSCSPISGHRSVSWYQQTPGQGLQFLFEYFSETQRNKGNFPGRFSGRQFSNSRSEMNVSTLELGDSALYLCASSLPTGNTGELFFGEGSRLTVL.

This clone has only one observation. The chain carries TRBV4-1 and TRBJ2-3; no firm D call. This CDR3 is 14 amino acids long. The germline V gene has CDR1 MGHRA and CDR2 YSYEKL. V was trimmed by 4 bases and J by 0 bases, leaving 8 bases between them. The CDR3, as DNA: TGCGCCAGCAGCCGAATTAGCAGCACAGATACGCAGTATTTT. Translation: CASSRISSTDTQYF.

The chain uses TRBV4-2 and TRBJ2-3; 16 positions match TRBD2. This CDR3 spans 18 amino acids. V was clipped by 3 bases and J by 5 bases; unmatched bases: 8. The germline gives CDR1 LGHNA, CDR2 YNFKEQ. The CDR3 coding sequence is TGTGCCAGCAGCCAGACCGGGACTAGCGGGGGGGCCGGAGATACGCAGTATTTT. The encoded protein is CASSQTGTSGGAGDTQYF.

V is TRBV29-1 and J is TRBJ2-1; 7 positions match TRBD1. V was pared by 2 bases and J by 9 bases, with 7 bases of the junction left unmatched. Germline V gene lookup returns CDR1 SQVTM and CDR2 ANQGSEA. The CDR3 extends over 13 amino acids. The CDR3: CSVEHRGQVEQFF. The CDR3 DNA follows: TGCAGCGTTGAACACAGGGGTCAGGTTGAGCAGTTCTTC.